This TCR beta chain was obtained from a study of T cell responses to AZD1222 COVID-19 vaccine. Study-wide results and caveats: Females made up more of the donors, who were largely white British, and clonal diversity may have come out too low. Spike-spanning, vaccine-associated CD4 TCRs were dominant at 160-218 and 743-854. Spike-specific TCR breadth and depth both grew after two AZD1222 doses. Only a handful of AZD1222 recipients were seropositive at baseline.

As regards this clone: Its antigen is undetermined.

The data were produced by immunoSEQ multiplex PCR, yet TCRdb's version contains in-frame clones alone and is incomplete. The table shows about 99,000 clones, with just over 90% occurring only once. This material consisted of peripheral blood, taken 28 days after the second AZD1222 dose. The receptor was derived from an adult who received the AZD1222 COVID-19 vaccine.

The CDR3 DNA reads as TGTGCCAGCAGTTTAACCTACATGAACACTGAAGCTTTCTTT. Protein: CASSLTYMNTEAFF. The chain uses TRBV27 and TRBJ1-1; D is unclear. Germline CDR1 and CDR2: MNHEY and SMNVEV (reference sequence). The CDR3 has 14 residues. V lost 2 bases and J lost 0, with 7 bases in between.